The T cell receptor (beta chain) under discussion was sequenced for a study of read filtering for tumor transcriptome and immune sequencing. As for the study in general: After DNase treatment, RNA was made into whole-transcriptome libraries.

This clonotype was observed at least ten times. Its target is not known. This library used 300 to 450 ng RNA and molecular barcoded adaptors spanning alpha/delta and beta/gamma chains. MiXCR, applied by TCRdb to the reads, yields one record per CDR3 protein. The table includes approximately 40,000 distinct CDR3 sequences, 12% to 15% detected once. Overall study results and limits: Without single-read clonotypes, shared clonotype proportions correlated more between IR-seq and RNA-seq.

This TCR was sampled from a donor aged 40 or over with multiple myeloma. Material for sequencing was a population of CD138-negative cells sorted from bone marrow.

The CDR3 DNA sequence: TGTGCCAGCAGCCGTTTAATGAACACTGAAGCTTTCTTT. Protein: CASSRLMNTEAFF. The chain employs TRBV5-6 and TRBJ1-1; D call uncertain. The CDR3 consists of 13 residues. Germline CDR1 reads SGHDT; CDR2 reads YYEEEE. V dropped 4 bases and J dropped 0 bases, with 7 bases sitting between them.